This entry features one TCR beta chain sequence. Antigen unknown. Germline assignment: CDR1 MNHNS and CDR2 SASEGT. CDR3 size: 17 residues. J gave up 5 bases and V 2 bases, and 7 bases lay outside the gene matches. This record comes from a study of cytomegalovirus exposure and HLA in healthy donors. The PCR made use of 60 Vbeta and 13 Jbeta primers. Using immunoSEQ multiplex PCR, the repertoire was profiled, and TCRdb retains in-frame clones only, with some absent. In total, the table holds around 30,000 clones. Whole-study findings and limits: Among donors in an Asian-associated ancestry cluster, a later analysis reportedly found fewer N-insertions than the roughly 610-donor mean.

The TCR was taken from a man younger than 40 in good health and CMV-seronegative. The specimen sequenced was PBMCs. The chain carries TRBV6-1 and TRBJ2-5, with TRBD2 identical over 14 bases. This CDR3 is CASSELGLAGGSETQYF. CDR3 DNA sequence: TGTGCCAGCAGTGAATTAGGACTAGCGGGAGGTAGTGAGACCCAGTACTTC.